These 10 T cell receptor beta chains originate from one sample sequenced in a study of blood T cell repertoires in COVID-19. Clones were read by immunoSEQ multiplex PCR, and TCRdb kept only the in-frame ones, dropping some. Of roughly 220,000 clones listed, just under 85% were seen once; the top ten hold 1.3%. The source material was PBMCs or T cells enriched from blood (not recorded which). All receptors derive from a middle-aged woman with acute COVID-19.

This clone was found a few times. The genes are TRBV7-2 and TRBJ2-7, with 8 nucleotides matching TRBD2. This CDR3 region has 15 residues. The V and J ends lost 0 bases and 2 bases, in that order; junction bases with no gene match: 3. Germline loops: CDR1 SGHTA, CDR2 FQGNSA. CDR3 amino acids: CASSLAGRGAYEQYF. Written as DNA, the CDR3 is TGTGCCAGCAGCTTAGCAGGGCGGGGGGCCTACGAGCAGTACTTC.

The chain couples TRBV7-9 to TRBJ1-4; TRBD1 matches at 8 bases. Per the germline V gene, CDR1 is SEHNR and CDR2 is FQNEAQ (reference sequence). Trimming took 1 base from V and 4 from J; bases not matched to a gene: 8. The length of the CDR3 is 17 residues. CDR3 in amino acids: CASSLGAGGYVNEKLFF. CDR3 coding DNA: TGTGCCAGCAGCTTAGGGGCAGGGGGCTATGTTAATGAAAAACTGTTTTTT.

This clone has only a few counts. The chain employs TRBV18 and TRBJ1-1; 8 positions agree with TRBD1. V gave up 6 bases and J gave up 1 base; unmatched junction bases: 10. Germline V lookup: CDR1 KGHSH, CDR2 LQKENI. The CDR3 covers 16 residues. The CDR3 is CASSRTGPGENTEAFF. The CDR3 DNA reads TGTGCCAGCTCCCGGACAGGGCCGGGGGAGAACACTGAAGCTTTCTTT.

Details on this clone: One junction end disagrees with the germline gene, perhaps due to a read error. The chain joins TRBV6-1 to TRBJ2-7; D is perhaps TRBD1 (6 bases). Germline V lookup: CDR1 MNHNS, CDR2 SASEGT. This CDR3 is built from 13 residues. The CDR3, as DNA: TGTGCCAGCAGTGAAGGGGAAGGGGACACCGCCAGGTGG. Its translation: CASSEGEGDTARW.

The CDR3 DNA sequence: TGCGCCAGCAGCCAGCCAGGTGGCAATCAGCCCCAGCATTTT. This gives the protein CASSQPGGNQPQHF. The V gene is TRBV4-1, the J gene TRBJ1-5; unclear D gene. Trimming removed 3 bases at V and 2 bases at J, with 8 bases between. The germline V gene encodes CDR1 MGHRA and CDR2 YSYEKL. CDR3 size: 14 residues.

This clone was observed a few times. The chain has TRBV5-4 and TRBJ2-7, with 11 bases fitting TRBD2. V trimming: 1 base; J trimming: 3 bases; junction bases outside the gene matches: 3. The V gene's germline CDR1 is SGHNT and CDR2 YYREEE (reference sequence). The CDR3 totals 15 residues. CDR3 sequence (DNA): TGTGCCAGCAGCTTGTCTACTAGCGGGGGCTACGAGCAGTACTTC. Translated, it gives CASSLSTSGGYEQYF.

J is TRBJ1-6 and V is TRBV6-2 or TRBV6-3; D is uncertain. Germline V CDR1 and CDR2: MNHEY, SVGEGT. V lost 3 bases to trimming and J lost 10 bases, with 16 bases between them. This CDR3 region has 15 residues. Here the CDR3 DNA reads TGTGCCAGCAGTTATGGGTCGGGGAAACTCTCACCCCTCCACTTT. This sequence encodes CASSYGSGKLSPLHF.

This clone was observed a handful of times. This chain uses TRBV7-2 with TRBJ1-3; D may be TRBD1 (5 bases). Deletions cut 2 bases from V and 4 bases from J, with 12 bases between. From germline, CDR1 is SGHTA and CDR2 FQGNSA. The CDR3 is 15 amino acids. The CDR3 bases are TGTGCCAGCAGCTTACAGGGCTTATTCGGAAACACCATATATTTT. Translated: CASSLQGLFGNTIYF.

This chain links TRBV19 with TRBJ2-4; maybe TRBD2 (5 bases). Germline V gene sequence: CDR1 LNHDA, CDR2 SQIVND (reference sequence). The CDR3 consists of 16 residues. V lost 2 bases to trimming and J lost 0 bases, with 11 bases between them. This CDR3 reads CASSITAVIAKNIQYF. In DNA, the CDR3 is TGTGCCAGTAGTATAACAGCGGTAATAGCCAAAAACATTCAGTACTTC. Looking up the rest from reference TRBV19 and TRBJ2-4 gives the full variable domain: DGGITQSPKYLFRKEGQNVTLSCEQNLNHDAMYWYRQDPGQGLRLIYYSQIVNDFQKGDIAEGYSVSREKKESFPLTVTSAQKNPTAFYLCASSITAVIAKNIQYFGAGTRLSVL.

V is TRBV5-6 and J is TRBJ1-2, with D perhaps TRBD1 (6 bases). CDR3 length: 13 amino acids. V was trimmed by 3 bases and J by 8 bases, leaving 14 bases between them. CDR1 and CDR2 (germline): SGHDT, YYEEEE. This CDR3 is CASSWGEGGGYTF. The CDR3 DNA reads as TGTGCCAGCAGCTGGGGCGAAGGGGGAGGCTACACCTTC.